These T cell receptor beta chains were read from a single sample in a study of T cells after yellow fever vaccination. TCRdb passed the 5' RACE reads through MiXCR, listing each CDR3 protein once. The sample contains around 320,000 distinct CDR3 sequences, 8.5% to 10% of which appear only once. Sequencing used CD4+ T cells sorted from PBMCs, obtained 5 days after the yellow fever booster vaccination. These receptors came from a man between 18 and 35 years old who received the YFV17D yellow fever vaccine. CDR3s include the opening cysteine and the closing phenylalanine or tryptophan. A D gene is named only where the DNA matches it firmly. For some rows the clone size is stated as once, few or many, or as a class when expanded; others skip it.

V gene,J gene,D gene,clone size,CDR3 length,CDR3 DNA,CDR3 protein
TRBV10-3,TRBJ1-2,NA,many,15,TGTGCCATCAGTGAGCCGGCCGGGGTGTCGGATGGCTACACCTTC,CAISEPAGVSDGYTF
TRBV20-1,TRBJ1-1,NA,few,11,TGCAGTGCTCGCACAGGGACGGTGGCTTTCTTT,CSARTGTVAFF
TRBV7-9,TRBJ2-3,NA,NA,14,TGTGCCAGCAGCAGGGGGGGCGTCACAGATACGCAGTATTTT,CASSRGGVTDTQYF
TRBV24-1,TRBJ1-1,NA,few,13,TGTGCCACAAGAAAGAACGAGGGGACTGAAGCTTTCTTT,CATRKNEGTEAFF
TRBV18,TRBJ2-3,TRBD2,NA,16,TGTGCCAGCTCACCACCGGCGGGGGGGATCGCAGATACGCAGTATTTT,CASSPPAGGIADTQYF
TRBV5-6,TRBJ1-4,NA,few,13,TGTGCCAGCAGCTTGTTCCCGAATGAAAAACTGTTTTTT,CASSLFPNEKLFF
TRBV20-1,TRBJ1-6,NA,many,16,TGCAGTGCTAGCTCCCGGCCGAGCTCCTATAATTCACCCCTCCACTTT,CSASSRPSSYNSPLHF
TRBV18,TRBJ1-2,TRBD1,NA,15,TGTGCCAGCTCACCCGGCGGACAGGGAGTCGATGGCTACACCTTC,CASSPGGQGVDGYTF
TRBV4-3,TRBJ2-1,NA,few,16,TGCGCCAGCAGTCCAAGCGGCGGGCTCCATTTCGATGAGCAGTTCTTC,CASSPSGGLHFDEQFF
TRBV4-3,TRBJ2-3,NA,many,15,TGCGCCAGCTCGCGCTTACAGGGATTCACAGATACGCAGTATTTT,CASSRLQGFTDTQYF
TRBV20-1,TRBJ1-6,NA,many,17,TGCAGTGCTAGAGATCCAAGACACAGGACCTATAATTCACCCCTCCACTTT,CSARDPRHRTYNSPLHF
TRBV5-4,TRBJ2-5,TRBD2,NA,15,TGTGCCAGCAGCTATGCGGGGGGACCCCAAGAGACCCAGTACTTC,CASSYAGGPQETQYF
TRBV12-3/TRBV12-4,TRBJ2-2,NA,many,12,TGTGCCAGCAGTCCCGACACCGGGGAGCTGTTTTTT,CASSPDTGELFF